The 29 T cell receptor beta chains below all came from one sample that was sequenced in a study of blood T cell repertoires in COVID-19. Clones were read by immunoSEQ multiplex PCR, and TCRdb kept only the in-frame ones, dropping some. The table has about 42,000 clones, about 77% seen once. Sequencing was carried out using peripheral blood. The source is an elderly man with acute or convalescent COVID-19.

The chain links TRBV6-1 to TRBJ2-1; D perhaps matches TRBD1 (7 bases). This CDR3 is built from 13 residues. Germline V gives CDR1 MNHNS, CDR2 SASEGT. The V end was cut by 2 bases, the J end by 6 bases, with 8 bases between. The CDR3 region is CASSEQGGNEQFF. CDR3 nucleotide sequence: TGTGCCAGCAGTGAACAGGGGGGCAATGAGCAGTTCTTC.

This clone has only a few counts. V gene TRBV6-5 combines with J gene TRBJ1-1; 9 bases fit TRBD1. J was trimmed by 9 bases and V by 5 bases; bases with no gene match: 10. Germline CDR1 and CDR2: MNHEY and SVGAGI. The CDR3 extends over 14 amino acids. The CDR3 DNA sequence: TGTGCCAGCAGTAAGGTTTCCGGGACAGGGCAAGCTTTCTTT. This gives the protein CASSKVSGTGQAFF.

The chain is built from TRBV4-2 and TRBJ2-3; D is perhaps TRBD2 (5 bases). The CDR3 sequence is 13 residues long. V lost 3 bases and J 2 bases, leaving 6 bases between the germline ends. Germline loops: CDR1 LGHNA, CDR2 YNFKEQ. The CDR3 coding sequence is TGTGCCAGCAGCCAGGAGGACACAGATACGCAGTATTTT. Its protein product is CASSQEDTDTQYF.

This chain joins TRBV28 and TRBJ1-1, with 9 positions matching TRBD1. V lost 5 bases and J lost 4; bases outside the gene matches: 8. From germline, CDR1 is MDHEN and CDR2 SYDVKM. The CDR3 length is 15 residues. CDR3 nucleotides: TGTGCCAGCAGTCGGACAGGGGCGAAAGGCACTGAAGCTTTCTTT. Translated: CASSRTGAKGTEAFF.

The rearrangement links TRBV9 to TRBJ1-6, with a tentative D call TRBD1 (5 bases). Trimming left V 4 bases short and J 10 bases short, with 21 bases between. Germline CDR1 and CDR2: SGDLS and YYNGEE. This CDR3 contains 16 residues. CDR3 in amino acids: CASSPRVGQGASPLHF. Written as DNA, the CDR3 is TGTGCCAGCAGCCCCCGCGTGGGGCAGGGCGCCTCACCCCTCCACTTT.

By its share, this clone is large (0.1 to 1%). V gene TRBV14 combines with J gene TRBJ2-7; TRBD2 matches at 10 bases. The CDR3 spans 15 residues. Trimming cost V 5 bases and J 3 bases; bases outside gene matches: 7. Germline V gene data show CDR1 as SGHDN and CDR2 as FVKESK. As DNA, the CDR3 is TGTGCCAGCAGCATGAGACTAGCGGGTATCTACGAGCAGTACTTC. It specifies CASSMRLAGIYEQYF.

This clone was counted only a few times. CDR3 sequence reads: CASSETGTGGSAVSSPLHF. DNA of the CDR3: TGTGCCAGCAGTGAGACCGGGACAGGGGGCTCGGCTGTTAGTTCACCCCTCCACTTT. This chain uses TRBV2 with TRBJ1-6, with TRBD1 identical over 12 bases. This CDR3 region has 19 residues. The germline CDR1 and CDR2 sequences are SNHLY and FYNNEI. V gave up 3 bases and J gave up 9 bases; unmatched junction bases: 15.

This clone was picked up one time. J is TRBJ1-1 and V is TRBV5-1, with 7 bases fitting TRBD1. The germline V gene encodes CDR1 SGHRS and CDR2 YFSETQ. V lost 4 bases and J lost 6; bases outside the gene matches: 9. CDR3 size: 14 residues. The CDR3 sequence is CASSQEQGIPEAFF. In nucleotides, the CDR3 is TGCGCCAGCAGCCAAGAACAGGGGATCCCTGAAGCTTTCTTT.

The rearrangement links TRBV19 to TRBJ1-5; 9 bases are a match to TRBD1. Germline values: CDR1 LNHDA, CDR2 SQIVND (reference sequence). CDR3 length: 17 residues. Losses at the gene ends were 1 base for V and 3 bases for J; bases not matched to a gene: 7. This CDR3 reads CASSIGPTGGNNQPQHF. CDR3 in DNA: TGTGCCAGTAGTATAGGCCCGACAGGGGGGAACAATCAGCCCCAGCATTTT.

The V gene is TRBV19, the J gene TRBJ2-2; D is ambiguous. The CDR3 runs to 11 residues. Trimming removed 6 bases at V and 7 bases at J, with 6 bases between. Per the germline V gene, CDR1 is LNHDA and CDR2 is SQIVND (reference sequence). Here the CDR3 reads CASRLGGELFF. The DNA of the CDR3 is TGTGCCAGTAGACTCGGCGGGGAGCTGTTTTTT.

This chain uses TRBV4-1 with TRBJ2-5, with a possible D match to TRBD2 (5 bases). Trimming cost V 1 base and J 7 bases, with 13 bases left between them. CDR3 length: 14 amino acids. The germline CDR1 and CDR2 sequences are MGHRA and YSYEKL. The CDR3 DNA follows: TGCGCCAGCAGCCAAGTAATAGCTCGGGGGACCCAGTACTTC. Translated: CASSQVIARGTQYF.

This clone was found a few times. The V and J genes are TRBV18 and TRBJ1-4; the D gene is possibly TRBD1 (5 bases). The CDR3 extends over 14 amino acids. Germline CDR1 reads KGHSH; CDR2 reads LQKENI. Trimming took 4 bases from V and 4 from J, leaving 10 bases between them. The DNA for the CDR3 is TGTGCCAGCTCACGCCGGGACTATAATGAAAAACTGTTTTTT. As protein: CASSRRDYNEKLFF.

V and J are TRBV18 and TRBJ1-2; 7 nucleotides align to TRBD1. Unmatched junction bases numbered 13, after V lost 3 bases and J lost 6 bases. The CDR3 consists of 16 residues. Per the germline V gene, CDR1 is KGHSH and CDR2 is LQKENI. Here the CDR3 reads CASSPALRQGDDGYTF. CDR3 coding DNA: TGTGCCAGCTCACCCGCTCTCAGACAGGGTGACGATGGCTACACCTTC.

This clone came up once. V and J are TRBV7-2 and TRBJ2-5; possibly TRBD1 for D (6 bases). Trimming removed 7 bases from V and 5 bases from J, with 17 bases in between. Germline values: CDR1 SGHTA, CDR2 FQGNSA. The length of the CDR3 is 14 residues. This chain's CDR3 is CASMIEGGRETQYF. The CDR3 nucleotides are TGTGCCAGCATGATCGAAGGGGGTCGCGAGACCCAGTACTTC. Full variable domain (remainder filled in from reference TRBV7-2 and TRBJ2-5): GAGVSQSPSNKVTEKGKDVELRCDPISGHTALYWYRQSLGQGLEFLIYFQGNSAPDKSGLPSDRFSAERTGGSVSTLTIQRTQQEDSAVYLCASMIEGGRETQYFGPGTRLLVL.

The chain uses TRBV3-1 (or the pseudogene TRBV3-2) and TRBJ2-7; 8 bases are a match to TRBD2. The germline V gene encodes CDR1 LGHDT and CDR2 YNNKEL (reference sequence). This CDR3 is 12 amino acids long. V dropped 8 bases and J dropped 3; count of bases not matched to a gene: 3. The DNA of the CDR3 is TGTGCCAGCGGCGGGAGGAACTACGAGCAGTACTTC. It codes for CASGGRNYEQYF.

The CDR3 reads CASSDLFTSTGSGSPLHF. DNA of the CDR3: TGTGCCAGCAGTGATCTCTTTACCTCGACAGGGAGTGGTTCACCCCTCCACTTT. This rearrangement joins TRBV6-4 to TRBJ1-6; 7 bases align to TRBD1. The ends lost 3 bases at V and 9 bases at J; junction bases unmatched: 17. The CDR3 has 18 residues. The germline CDR1 and CDR2 sequences are MRHNA and SNTAGT.

V usage is TRBV6-5 and J usage is TRBJ2-1, with unresolved D. V was cut by 5 bases and J by 4 bases, with 9 bases left in between. CDR1 is MNHEY and CDR2 is SVGAGI in the germline V gene. The CDR3 has 13 amino acids. CDR3 DNA: TGTGCCAGCAGTCGTACGGAGTACAATGAGCAGTTCTTC. It codes for CASSRTEYNEQFF.

The chain carries TRBV3-1 (or the pseudogene TRBV3-2) and TRBJ2-2; 12 positions match TRBD2. The junction had 5 bases not matched to a gene; V was cut back by 1 base and J by 8 bases. Germline values: CDR1 LGHDT, CDR2 YNNKEL (reference sequence). This CDR3 is built from 16 residues. The CDR3 protein is CASSQGTSGIRGELFF. CDR3 nucleotides: TGTGCCAGCAGCCAAGGGACTAGCGGGATTAGGGGGGAGCTGTTTTTT.

The V call is TRBV4-1, the J call TRBJ1-6, with TRBD1 as a possible D gene (5 bases). Germline V CDR1 and CDR2: MGHRA, YSYEKL. The CDR3 consists of 15 residues. The germline V and J ends were trimmed by 0 bases and 7 bases, with 10 bases remaining between them. The chain's CDR3 is CASSQEGRENSPLHF. CDR3 DNA sequence: TGCGCCAGCAGCCAAGAGGGACGGGAGAATTCACCCCTCCACTTT.

J is TRBJ2-3 and V is TRBV11-2; TRBD2 might be the D (5 bases). The V end was cut by 5 bases, the J end by 2 bases, with 17 bases between. In germline, CDR1 is SGHAT, CDR2 FQNNGV. The CDR3 has 16 amino acids. In DNA form, the CDR3 reads TGTGCCAGCAGCGCGAGAAATTCAGACTACACAGATACGCAGTATTTT. Its protein is CASSARNSDYTDTQYF.

In this sample, this clone turned up many times. This sequence joins TRBV11-2 and TRBJ2-7; 7 bases map to TRBD2. Trimming removed 1 base from V and 7 bases from J; junction bases left unmatched: 7. The germline V gene encodes CDR1 SGHAT and CDR2 FQNNGV. This CDR3 is built from 14 residues. The CDR3 DNA reads TGTGCCAGCAGCTTAGGCCCCCTACTAGCGGAGCAGTACTTC. It codes for CASSLGPLLAEQYF.

V usage is TRBV28 and J usage is TRBJ1-1; D is undetermined. Germline values: CDR1 MDHEN, CDR2 SYDVKM. Trimming pared 3 bases from V and 5 bases from J, leaving 7 bases between. The CDR3 extends over 12 amino acids. DNA for the CDR3: TGTGCCAGCAGTTTTATAGCTACTGAAGCTTTCTTT. It codes for CASSFIATEAFF. The full variable domain, completed using reference TRBV28 and TRBJ1-1, is DVKVTQSSRYLVKRTGEKVFLECVQDMDHENMFWYRQDPGLGLRLIYFSYDVKMKEKGDIPEGYSVSREKKERFSLILESASTNQTSMYLCASSFIATEAFFGQGTRLTVV.

V usage is TRBV3-1 (or the pseudogene TRBV3-2) and J usage is TRBJ1-1; TRBD1 matches at 9 bases. The J segment lost 3 bases and the V segment lost 4 bases, leaving 9 bases of the junction unmatched. Germline CDR1 LGHDT, CDR2 YNNKEL (reference sequence). The CDR3 has 16 residues. CDR3: CASSPGTGRGDTEAFF. The CDR3 nucleotides read TGTGCCAGCAGCCCCGGGACAGGGAGAGGGGACACTGAAGCTTTCTTT.

The J gene is TRBJ2-3, the V gene TRBV7-2; 7 bases map to TRBD2. V trimming: 5 bases; J trimming: 8 bases; junction bases outside the gene matches: 7. In germline, CDR1 is SGHTA, CDR2 FQGNSA. The CDR3 contains 13 residues. The CDR3 region is CASSPPSGGTQYF. CDR3 sequence (DNA): TGTGCCAGCAGCCCCCCTAGCGGAGGTACGCAGTATTTT.

There are a few counts of this clone. The CDR3 spells CASRDGQLFYEQYF. The CDR3 DNA reads as TGTGCCAGCAGGGATGGACAGCTATTCTACGAGCAGTACTTC. The V call is TRBV6-4, the J call TRBJ2-7, with D possibly TRBD1 on 6 matching bases. The CDR3 contains 14 residues. Germline assignment: CDR1 MRHNA and CDR2 SNTAGT. V was pared by 6 bases and J by 3 bases, with 15 bases between.

The genes are TRBV7-8 and TRBJ2-1, with 10 bases fitting TRBD2. Germline CDR1 is SGHVS and CDR2 is FQNEAQ. The junction had 9 bases not matched to a gene; V was cut back by 3 bases and J by 10 bases. The CDR3 length is 15 residues. The CDR3 DNA reads as TGTGCCAGCAGCTTCCGGACTAGCGGTATAAGGGAGCAGTTCTTC. Translation: CASSFRTSGIREQFF.

The rearrangement uses TRBV30 and TRBJ2-7; 8 bases are a match to TRBD2. Germline V CDR1 and CDR2: GTSNPN, SVGIG (reference sequence). The CDR3 is made up of 13 amino acids. Unmatched junction bases numbered 4, after V lost 1 base and J lost 5 bases. CDR3 sequence (DNA): TGTGCCTGGAGTGACCGACTAGCGAACGAGCAGTACTTC. Translation: CAWSDRLANEQYF.

Note on this clone: Germline is not matched at one junction end, which may reflect a read error. CDR3 in amino acids: CASSLWQGSDEQYF. DNA of the CDR3: TGTGCCAGCAGCTTGTGGCAGGGCTCCGACGAGCAGTACTTC. The rearrangement links TRBV5-4 to TRBJ2-7; a weak D match, TRBD1 (5 bases). The CDR3 is 14 amino acids. Looked up from germline, CDR1 is SGHNT and CDR2 is YYREEE (reference sequence).

The rearrangement links TRBV7-8 to TRBJ1-6; no clear D gene. The CDR3 spans 16 residues. V was cut by 6 bases and J by 2 bases, with 14 bases left in between. Germline V gene data show CDR1 as SGHVS and CDR2 as FQNEAQ. CDR3 sequence: CASSRRAVAYNSPLHF. The CDR3 DNA reads TGTGCCAGCAGTCGCCGAGCGGTAGCCTATAATTCACCCCTCCACTTT.